These T cell receptor beta chains were read from a single sample in a study of T cell responses to AZD1222 COVID-19 vaccine. Profiling relied on immunoSEQ multiplex PCR, and the TCRdb table lists in-frame clones only, not all of them. Of 90,000 to 130,000 clones listed, about four fifths are singletons. This specimen consisted of peripheral blood, obtained on day 0 of AZD1222 vaccination. The receptors shown here come from an adult in good health. Each CDR3 is given with its conserved first and last residue. The D gene is left open where the match is weak.

. | TRBJ2-3 | TRBV19 | CASSISTDTQYF
TRBD1 | TRBJ1-6 | TRBV5-8 | CASSVGGSYSPLHF
TRBD1 | TRBJ1-1 | TRBV27 | CASSLYYMGQGTEAFF
. | TRBJ1-5 | TRBV18 | CASSLAGVSNQPQHF
TRBD1 | TRBJ1-5 | TRBV28 | CASSFRQGALGQPQHF
. | TRBJ1-6 | TRBV10-3 | CAIRGMDSHNSPLHF
. | TRBJ2-1 | TRBV6-2/TRBV6-3 | CASSYSQGIGQFF
. | TRBJ2-7 | TRBV12-1 | CASSFGLRPYEQYF
TRBD2 | TRBJ2-5 | TRBV7-9 | CASRIAGGSQETQYF
. | TRBJ1-1 | TRBV6-5 | CASSYPLLRFHTEAFF
. | TRBJ2-1 | TRBV9 | CASTRAGTEDNEQFF
. | TRBJ2-7 | TRBV28 | CASATIRGGIVGEQYF
. | TRBJ1-1 | TRBV15 | CATSRDWAGEAFF
. | TRBJ2-3 | TRBV18 | CASSPSYSTDTQYF
TRBD2 | TRBJ2-7 | TRBV7-9 | CASSLTSGRSHEQYF
. | TRBJ1-2 | TRBV7-3 | CASSPWYKGGYTF
. | TRBJ2-7 | TRBV9 | CASSPQYGTYEQYF
. | TRBJ1-3 | TRBV9 | CASSVDGFSGNTIYF
. | TRBJ2-3 | TRBV19 | CASSIEAGITDTQYF
TRBD2 | TRBJ2-7 | TRBV19 | CASSATSGGAYEQYF
. | TRBJ1-5 | TRBV5-4 | CASSLMPGQYSNQPQHF
TRBD1 | TRBJ1-2 | TRBV19 | CASSDRGPYYGYTF
. | TRBJ1-5 | TRBV21-1 | CASTLMNSSNQPQHF
. | TRBJ1-2 | TRBV2 | CASSETDFNYGYTF
TRBD1 | TRBJ1-3 | TRBV18 | CASSPGTGLIENTIYF
TRBD1 | TRBJ1-5 | TRBV6-1 | CASSAQGRRSNQPQHF
TRBD1 | TRBJ2-7 | TRBV5-1 | CASSLDGQGLYEQYF
. | TRBJ1-3 | TRBV6-2/TRBV6-3 | CASSYLGRGNTIYF
TRBD1 | TRBJ1-1 | TRBV7-2 | CASSIQGRAEAFF
TRBD1 | TRBJ2-1 | TRBV4-3 | CASSQAPLRGLASYNEQFF
. | TRBJ1-6 | TRBV7-3 | CASSSLQGSPLHF
. | TRBJ1-2 | TRBV7-9 | CASSLLAGRGYTF
. | TRBJ2-1 | TRBV7-2 | CASSLGRGDEQFF
TRBD1 | TRBJ1-4 | TRBV19 | CASSITGAATNEKLFF
. | TRBJ2-7 | TRBV10-2 | CASRAVPIAYEQYF
TRBD1 | TRBJ1-6 | TRBV28 | CASSLRDRGSPLHF
. | TRBJ2-3 | TRBV5-1 | CASSLTVSDTQYF
TRBD1 | TRBJ1-1 | TRBV9 | CASSKTGVTEAFF
. | TRBJ2-1 | TRBV12-3/TRBV12-4 | CASSSGNEQFF
. | TRBJ1-5 | TRBV28 | CASSLAGARNQPQHF
. | TRBJ2-5 | TRBV18 | CASSPPSETQYF
. | TRBJ2-6 | TRBV6-5 | CASSKGIPGANVLTF
. | TRBJ2-5 | TRBV18 | CASSRDRSNMYQETQYF
. | TRBJ2-7 | TRBV18 | CASSHGAGALAEQYF
. | TRBJ2-1 | TRBV27 | CASTSATGNYNEQFF
. | TRBJ1-2 | TRBV3-1/TRBV3-2 | CASSPILRGLGGYTF
. | TRBJ1-1 | TRBV7-6 | CASSSNTVRRSEAFF
. | TRBJ1-1 | TRBV20-1 | CSASSVAHVGPANTEAFF
TRBD1 | TRBJ2-7 | TRBV19 | CASRTGREQYF
. | TRBJ2-7 | TRBV19 | CASSLSPTVYEQYF
TRBD2 | TRBJ2-1 | TRBV7-4 | CASSLRTSGRANEQFF
TRBD1 | TRBJ2-2 | TRBV18 | CASTTGQGNTGELFF
. | TRBJ2-1 | TRBV9 | CASSVAAEAVEQFF
TRBD1 | TRBJ1-2 | TRBV5-1 | CASSSGTGGAEGYTF
. | TRBJ2-2 | TRBV28 | CASRQTGTQNTGELFF